Reported below is one T cell receptor (beta chain). Its cognate antigen is unknown. The table came from immunoSEQ multiplex PCR; TCRdb's copy has only in-frame clones and leaves some out. The sample contains about 35,000 clones, roughly 90% of which appear only once. The CDR3 totals 15 residues. V was pared by 2 bases and J by 0 bases, with 11 bases between. Per germline, CDR1 SNHLY and CDR2 FYNNEI. The sample belongs to a study of lymphopenia after photon versus proton radiotherapy. Whole-study findings and limits: Authors raise, but do not show, better survival with proton therapy. Under photons, naive T cells and diversity fell while effector/memory populations rose. After lymphocyte nadir, photon-treated repertoires showed oligoclonal expansion, especially CD8+ Temra.

The receptor was derived from a man between 60 and 75 years old with cholangiocarcinoma. The sequencing here drew on peripheral blood, taken from a patient treated with photon-based radiotherapy. V usage is TRBV2 and J usage is TRBJ2-7; the D is unclear. CDR3 bases: TGTGCCAGCAGTGAAAGTGGGGTTAGCTCCTACGAGCAGTACTTC. Its protein is CASSESGVSSYEQYF.